These 9 T cell receptor beta chains were sequenced from one sample in a study of cytomegalovirus exposure and HLA in healthy donors. Vbeta (60) and Jbeta (13) primers were used in the PCR. Libraries were prepared by immunoSEQ multiplex PCR; TCRdb keeps only in-frame clonotypes and omits some of them. The table includes over 80,000 clones, 78% detected once. Sequenced sample: PBMCs. The receptors originated from a woman aged 35 to 49 in good health and CMV-seronegative.

This clone turned up a few times. The V and J genes are TRBV6-6 and TRBJ2-7, with a tentative D call TRBD2 (5 bases). Trimming pared 6 bases from V and 1 base from J, leaving 10 bases between. Germline lookup yields CDR1 MNHNY and CDR2 SVGAGI (reference sequence). CDR3 length equals 13 residues. The CDR3 DNA follows: TGTGCCAGCAGCCCCCCGGGATCCTACGAGCAGTACTTC. Translated: CASSPPGSYEQYF.

The chain uses TRBV7-3 and TRBJ1-3, with no clear D. The V gene's germline CDR1 is SGHTA and CDR2 FQGTGA. The V gene lost 4 bases and the J gene lost 8 bases, with 12 bases spanning the gap. The length of the CDR3 is 13 residues. CDR3 sequence (DNA): TGTGCCAGCAGCTCCGGTGCGAGAGACACCATATATTTT. Its protein is CASSSGARDTIYF. The full variable domain, rest sourced from reference TRBV7-3 and TRBJ1-3, is GAGVSQTPSNKVTEKGKYVELRCDPISGHTALYWYRQSLGQGPEFLIYFQGTGAADDSGLPNDRFFAVRPEGSVSTLKIQRTERGDSAVYLCASSSGARDTIYFGEGSWLTVV.

This clone was picked up a small number of times. The genes are TRBV30 and TRBJ1-2, with unresolved D. Trimming removed 5 bases from V and 5 bases from J, with 6 bases in between. The length of the CDR3 is 10 residues. Germline V lookup: CDR1 GTSNPN, CDR2 SVGIG (reference sequence). CDR3 coding DNA: TGTGCCTGGGGTACTTATGGCTACACCTTC. Its translation is CAWGTYGYTF. The entire variable domain, with the rest obtained from reference TRBV30 and TRBJ1-2, is as follows: SQTIHQWPATLVQPVGSPLSLECTVEGTSNPNLYWYRQAAGRGLQLLFYSVGIGQISSEVPQNLSASRPQDRQFILSSKKLLLSDSGFYLCAWGTYGYTFGSGTRLTVV.

This chain joins TRBV11-2 and TRBJ2-7; D might be TRBD1 (7 bases). This CDR3 contains 16 residues. Trimming removed 6 bases from V and 1 base from J, with 19 bases in between. Germline loops: CDR1 SGHAT, CDR2 FQNNGV. The CDR3 loop reads CASRGGGPDGSYEQYF. CDR3 DNA sequence: TGTGCCAGCAGAGGAGGGGGCCCCGACGGATCCTACGAGCAGTACTTC.

The rearrangement links TRBV6-4 to TRBJ1-1; tentatively, D is TRBD1 (6 bases). V was cut by 2 bases and J by 4 bases, with 8 bases left in between. CDR3 length equals 13 residues. Germline V lookup: CDR1 MRHNA, CDR2 SNTAGT. CDR3 residues: CASSDGGGTEAFF. In nucleotides, the CDR3 is TGTGCCAGCAGTGACGGGGGCGGCACTGAAGCTTTCTTT.

The chain carries TRBV5-1 and TRBJ2-1; 9 nucleotides align to TRBD2. J gave up 6 bases and V 0 bases, and 4 bases lay outside the gene matches. This CDR3 region has 15 residues. Germline CDR1 SGHRS, CDR2 YFSETQ. Here the CDR3 DNA reads TGCGCCAGCAGCTTGGGGCTAGCGGGGTCCAATGAGCAGTTCTTC. Translation gives CASSLGLAGSNEQFF.

The chain links TRBV21-1 to TRBJ1-4. TRBV21-1 is described as a pseudogene. This CDR3 contains 19 residues. Here the CDR3 DNA reads TGTGCCAGGGGGGGTACGGACGAGCAAACTTTTGCAACTAATGAAAAACTGTTTTTT. As protein: CARGGTDEQTFATNEKLFF.

The V call is TRBV5-1, the J call TRBJ2-7; D is uncertain. V was trimmed by 2 bases and J by 3 bases, leaving 6 bases between them. The CDR3 has 12 residues. Germline CDR1 reads SGHRS; CDR2 reads YFSETQ. CDR3 loop: CASSLYGYEQYF. The CDR3 bases are TGCGCCAGCAGCTTATACGGCTACGAGCAGTACTTC.

This rearrangement joins TRBV6-5 to TRBJ1-6, with D hard to call. V shed 0 bases and J shed 9 bases, with 3 bases lying between them. The germline CDR1 and CDR2 sequences are MNHEY and SVGAGI. The CDR3 extends over 12 amino acids. The CDR3 coding sequence is TGTGCCAGCAGTTACTCGAGTTCACCCCTCCACTTT. Translation: CASSYSSSPLHF.